Below are 21 T cell receptor beta chains sequenced from a single sample in a study of T cells in Graves' hyperthyroidism and ophthalmopathy. RNA transcripts served as the template for amplifying TCR beta CDR3 regions. First-round RT-PCR of the TCR CDR3 relied on the HTBI primer set. TCRdb reprocessed the multiplex PCR reads with MiXCR, giving one entry per CDR3 protein. The sample includes 400,000 to 600,000 distinct CDR3 sequences, more than 20% of them seen just once. The sequencing sample was made of blood. Every receptor here comes from a man aged 18 to 29 with Graves' hyperthyroidism.

The chain is built from TRBV6-2 or TRBV6-3 and TRBJ2-7, with 7 bases aligning to TRBD2. Germline loops: CDR1 MNHEY, CDR2 SVGEGT. V was pared by 2 bases and J by 3 bases, with 7 bases of the junction left unmatched. The CDR3 extends over 15 amino acids. CDR3 in DNA: TGTGCCAGCAGTTACGCCTCAACTAGCGTCTACGAGCAGTACTTC. As protein: CASSYASTSVYEQYF.

A word on this clonotype: At one boundary the junction diverges from the germline segment, which might be a read error. The chain carries TRBV5-1 and TRBJ1-2; D is ambiguous. The CDR3 extends over 11 amino acids. Germline CDR1 is SGHRS and CDR2 is YFSETQ. The chain's CDR3 is CASSLEGEPAF. The CDR3 nucleotides read TGCGCCAGCAGCTTGGAGGGAGAGCCGGCCTTC.

This clonotype was seen ten or more times. The chain couples TRBV5-6 to TRBJ2-7; maybe TRBD1 (5 bases). The CDR3 is made up of 15 amino acids. CDR1 is SGHDT, CDR2 YYEEEE, per germline. Trimming removed 0 bases at V and 3 bases at J, with 13 bases between. In DNA, the CDR3 is TGTGCCAGCAGCTTGGCCCCTTCGCAGGGCTACGAGCAGTACTTC. This gives the protein CASSLAPSQGYEQYF.

There are many counts of this clonotype. The genes are TRBV27 and TRBJ2-2; D not certain. CDR3 length equals 15 residues. Trimming stripped 4 bases from V and 5 bases from J, with 14 bases between. Germline V gives CDR1 MNHEY, CDR2 SMNVEV (reference sequence). The CDR3 bases are TGTGCCAGCAGTTACGCGAAGGGTGGAACCGGGGAGCTGTTTTTT. Amino acid sequence: CASSYAKGGTGELFF.

In this sample, this clonotype turned up many times. The V call is TRBV11-2, the J call TRBJ2-2; a possible D gene is TRBD1 (6 bases). This CDR3 spans 16 amino acids. The V end lost 5 bases, the J end lost 1 base, and 14 bases lay between the germline ends. Germline V gene lookup returns CDR1 SGHAT and CDR2 FQNNGV. The CDR3 sequence is CASSPLTGKNTGELFF. Written as DNA, the CDR3 is TGTGCCAGCAGCCCTTTGACAGGAAAGAACACCGGGGAGCTGTTTTTT. The full variable domain, in which reference TRBV11-2 and TRBJ2-2 provide the parts outside the CDR3, is EAGVAQSPRYKIIEKRQSVAFWCNPISGHATLYWYQQILGQGPKLLIQFQNNGVVDDSQLPKDRFSAERLKGVDSTLKIQPAKLEDSAVYLCASSPLTGKNTGELFFGEGSRLTVL.

The count of this clonotype is one. The genes are TRBV6-5 and TRBJ2-6; D ambiguous. Per germline, CDR1 MNHEY and CDR2 SVGAGI. This CDR3 comprises 15 residues. Trimming cost V 0 bases and J 1 base, with 4 bases left between them. CDR3 nucleotide sequence: TGTGCCAGCAGTTACTCATGGTCTGGGGCCAACGTCCTGACTTTC. The encoded protein is CASSYSWSGANVLTF.

This clonotype was picked up a small number of times. This may come from a read error, since a much larger clone is one base off. Without the conserved terminal phenylalanine or tryptophan, this CDR3 likely stems from a read error. The chain combines TRBV4-1 with TRBJ1-1; D is ambiguous. This CDR3 has 10 residues. The germline V gene encodes CDR1 MGHRA and CDR2 YSYEKL. V was clipped by 1 base and J by 9 bases, with 3 bases between them. The DNA for the CDR3 is TGCGCCAGCAGCCAAGGGAAAGCTTTCTCT. The encoded protein is CASSQGKAFS.

This clonotype appeared many times. The J gene is TRBJ1-2, the V gene TRBV9; no clear D gene. V lost 3 bases and J lost 4, with 16 bases in between. The germline CDR1 and CDR2 sequences are SGDLS and YYNGEE. There are 15 residues in the CDR3. CDR3 protein: CASSGVGYNTYGYTF. The DNA for the CDR3 is TGTGCCAGCAGCGGTGTGGGGTATAACACCTATGGCTACACCTTC.

This clonotype was recorded many times. This sequence joins TRBV28 and TRBJ1-6; 8 bases map to TRBD1. Trimming at V came to 4 bases and at J to 5 bases, leaving 1 base not matched to a gene. The germline V gene has CDR1 MDHEN and CDR2 SYDVKM. The CDR3 length is 14 residues. The DNA for the CDR3 is TGTGCCAGCAGTTGGACAGGGAATAATTCACCCCTCCACTTT. Amino acids: CASSWTGNNSPLHF.

In this sample, this clonotype turned up many times. V is TRBV6-5 and J is TRBJ1-1; D is uncertain. Per the germline V gene, CDR1 is MNHEY and CDR2 is SVGAGI. CDR3 length: 16 amino acids. V was clipped by 10 bases and J by 3 bases, with 24 bases between them. The CDR3 sequence is CATGSGPQIRHTEAFF. CDR3 nucleotides: TGTGCCACCGGTTCCGGGCCTCAGATTAGGCACACTGAAGCTTTCTTT.

This clonotype was observed at least ten times. V is TRBV25-1 and J is TRBJ2-7; TRBD1 matches 9 bases. The CDR3 runs 18 residues. Germline trimming cut 4 bases from V and 0 bases from J; bases unmatched to any gene: 13. Germline V lookup: CDR1 MGHDK, CDR2 SYGVNS. CDR3 nucleotides: TGTGCCAGCAGTGGATCCACAGGACAGGGGCGACACTCCTACGAGCAGTACTTC. It translates to CASSGSTGQGRHSYEQYF.

The chain uses TRBV12-3 or TRBV12-4 and TRBJ1-2; unclear D gene. The V gene lost 1 base and the J gene lost 2 bases, with 8 bases spanning the gap. The CDR3 totals 14 residues. The CDR3 DNA follows: TGTGCCAGCAGTTTAGGGGCAGAGAACTATGGCTACACCTTC. Its protein is CASSLGAENYGYTF.

This clonotype was recorded at least ten times. J is TRBJ2-2 and V is TRBV10-2, with 8 bases lining up with TRBD1. The J segment lost 3 bases and the V segment lost 5 bases, leaving 8 bases of the junction unmatched. CDR1 and CDR2 from the germline V gene are WSHSY and SAAADI. This CDR3 comprises 16 residues. The CDR3 spells CASSYWTGTDTGELFF. CDR3 nucleotides: TGCGCCAGCAGTTATTGGACAGGGACGGACACCGGGGAGCTGTTTTTT.

At least ten counts were recorded for this clonotype. The chain links TRBV20-1 to TRBJ1-1; no clear D gene. Between the trimmed V and J ends, which lost 5 bases and 7 bases, there was a span of 17 bases. Germline V gene sequence: CDR1 DFQATT, CDR2 SNEGSKA (reference sequence). This CDR3 is built from 13 residues. The CDR3 spells CSAASIQRHEAFF. CDR3 nucleotide sequence: TGCAGTGCTGCCTCAATACAGAGACATGAAGCTTTCTTT.

This clonotype turned up a few times. For the CDR3, the DNA is TGTGCCAGCTCACCAAGTGCCTGGAACACTGAAGCTTTCTTT. Translated, it gives CASSPSAWNTEAFF. The rearrangement joins TRBV18 to TRBJ1-1, with D uncertain. CDR1 is KGHSH and CDR2 is LQKENI in the germline V gene. The CDR3 is made up of 14 amino acids. V was shortened by 2 bases and J by 1 base, with 8 bases between the two germline ends. Using reference TRBV18 and TRBJ1-1 for the parts outside the CDR3, the full variable domain is NAGVMQNPRHLVRRRGQEARLRCSPMKGHSHVYWYRQLPEEGLKFMVYLQKENIIDESGMPKERFSAEFPKEGPSILRIQQVVRGDSAAYFCASSPSAWNTEAFFGQGTRLTVV.

This clonotype was observed many times. This chain links TRBV2 with TRBJ2-6, with 10 bases that match TRBD1. The CDR3 loop spans 20 amino acids. V lost 4 bases to trimming and J lost 0 bases; unmatched junction nucleotides: 12. From germline, CDR1 is SNHLY and CDR2 FYNNEI. The CDR3 protein is CASSALGGGQGSSGANVLTF. In nucleotides, the CDR3 is TGTGCCAGCAGTGCTTTGGGAGGGGGACAGGGGAGCTCTGGGGCCAACGTCCTGACTTTC.

As regards this clonotype: A much larger clone differs by one base, so this may be a read error. The chain employs TRBV27 and TRBJ2-5, with D perhaps matching TRBD1 (7 bases). Trimming removed 4 bases at V and 2 bases at J, with 11 bases between. Germline V gene data show CDR1 as MNHEY and CDR2 as SMNVEV (reference sequence). This CDR3 has 14 residues. In DNA form, the CDR3 reads TGTGCCAGCAGTTATCAGGGGGGACAAGAGACCCAGTACTTC. This codes for CASSYQGGQETQYF.

This clonotype was counted at least ten times. This chain joins TRBV28 and TRBJ1-5; unclear D gene. Trimming stripped 6 bases from V and 4 bases from J, with 10 bases between. CDR1 MDHEN and CDR2 SYDVKM come from the germline V gene. CDR3 length: 13 residues. CDR3 sequence reads: CASRIGFNQPQHF. The CDR3 DNA is TGTGCCAGCAGGATAGGGTTTAATCAGCCCCAGCATTTT.

The chain links TRBV11-1 to TRBJ1-5; D may be TRBD1 (5 bases). CDR3 length: 16 residues. Trimming removed 2 bases from V and 6 bases from J, with 17 bases in between. The germline CDR1 and CDR2 sequences are SGHAT and FQDESV (reference sequence). The CDR3 sequence is CASSLWDREGGQPQHF. The CDR3 DNA reads as TGTGCCAGCAGCTTATGGGACCGGGAGGGTGGTCAGCCCCAGCATTTT.

In this sample, this clonotype turned up many times. CDR3: CAWTPGGIAYEQYF. As DNA, the CDR3 is TGTGCCTGGACCCCCGGGGGCATAGCCTACGAGCAGTACTTC. The gene calls are TRBV30 and TRBJ2-7; D is tentatively TRBD1 or TRBD2 (6 bases each). V lost 4 bases, J lost 2 bases, and 15 bases lay in between. Germline V gene lookup returns CDR1 GTSNPN and CDR2 SVGIG (reference sequence). The CDR3 spans 14 residues.

This rearrangement joins TRBV15 to TRBJ2-7; D gene ambiguous. The CDR3 totals 16 residues. Germline CDR1 reads LNHNV; CDR2 reads YYDKDF (reference sequence). V lost 4 bases and J lost 2, with 18 bases in between. CDR3: CATSNRRRLAPYEQYF. The CDR3 bases are TGTGCCACCAGCAACCGGCGACGGTTAGCCCCCTACGAGCAGTACTTC.